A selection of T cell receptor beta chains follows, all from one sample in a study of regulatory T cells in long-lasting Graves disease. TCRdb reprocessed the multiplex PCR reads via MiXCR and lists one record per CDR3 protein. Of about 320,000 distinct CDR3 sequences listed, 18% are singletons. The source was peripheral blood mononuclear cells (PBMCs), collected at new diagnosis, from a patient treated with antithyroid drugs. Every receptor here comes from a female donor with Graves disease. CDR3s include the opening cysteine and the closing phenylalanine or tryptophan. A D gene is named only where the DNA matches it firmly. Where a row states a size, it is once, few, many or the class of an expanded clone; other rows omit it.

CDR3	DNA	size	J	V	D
CASSPQQGRHEQYF	TGTGCCAGCAGTCCCCAACAGGGCCGGCACGAGCAGTACTTC	once	TRBJ2-7	TRBV12-3/TRBV12-4	.
CASSQDIAGGTEETQYF	TGTGCCAGCAGCCAAGATATTGCGGGCGGAACAGAAGAGACCCAGTACTTC	many	TRBJ2-5	TRBV4-2	.
CASSVNTEAFF	TGTGCCAGCAGCGTGAACACTGAAGCTTTCTTT	many	TRBJ1-1	TRBV28	.
CASSISQGAKTQYF	TGTGCCAGTAGTATAAGCCAGGGGGCAAAGACCCAGTACTTC	many	TRBJ2-5	TRBV19	TRBD1
CASSLNLGGKNAGANVLTF	TGTGCCAGCAGCCTTAATTTAGGGGGCAAAAACGCTGGGGCCAACGTCCTGACTTTC	many	TRBJ2-6	TRBV28	TRBD1
CASSPIAGVETQYF	TGTGCCAGCTCACCAATAGCGGGAGTGGAGACCCAGTACTTC	many	TRBJ2-5	TRBV18	TRBD2
CASSPSGLAGRGPYEQYF	TGTGCCAGCAGTCCGTCCGGACTAGCGGGTCGGGGACCCTACGAGCAGTACTTC	many	TRBJ2-7	TRBV28	TRBD2
CASTSGRTTDTQYF	TGTGCCAGTACGTCCGGGAGGACCACAGATACGCAGTATTTT	many	TRBJ2-3	TRBV28	TRBD2
CASSPPHRAIETQYF	TGTGCCAGCAGCCCCCCCCACAGGGCCATAGAGACCCAGTACTTC	many	TRBJ2-5	TRBV3-1	.
CASSYRGLGNTEAFF	TGTGCCAGCAGCTACAGGGGGCTGGGAAACACTGAAGCTTTCTTT	.	TRBJ1-1	TRBV11-2	TRBD1
CASSPRDWLEGPYEQYF	TGTGCCAGCAGCCCCCGGGACTGGCTCGAGGGCCCCTACGAGCAGTACTTC	few	TRBJ2-7	TRBV5-6	.
CSARDQAGRYEQYF	TGCAGTGCTAGGGACCAAGCTGGGCGGTACGAGCAGTACTTC	many	TRBJ2-7	TRBV20-1	.